The present entry profiles one T cell receptor beta chain with its context. Its antigen is unknown. This sample stems from a study of neoadjuvant nivolumab and ipilimumab in lung cancer. Whole-study results and caveats: Pretherapy blood TCR richness correlated positively with resected tumor richness. Only two of four nivolumab-treated tumors gained richness and clonality by surgery. TCR richness and clonality were higher in tumors than adjacent uninvolved lung.

Sequencing was performed with immunoSEQ multiplex PCR; in TCRdb, only in-frame clones are kept and a portion is missing. Among thousands of clones listed, around 75% were seen once. Specimen: adjacent normal lung tissue, collected after neoadjuvant nivolumab, alone or with ipilimumab, at or shortly before surgery. This receptor was obtained from an adult with non-small cell lung cancer.

The CDR3 DNA is TGTGCCAGCAGGCCTACAGGGGAGAATGAGCAGTTCTTC. Protein product: CASRPTGENEQFF. This chain joins TRBV2 and TRBJ2-1, with 7 bases matching TRBD1. Trimming cost V 6 bases and J 7 bases; bases outside gene matches: 6. From germline, CDR1 is SNHLY and CDR2 FYNNEI. The CDR3 length is 13 residues.